The present T cell receptor beta chain was sequenced within a study of blood T cell repertoires in COVID-19 (TCRdb year 2020). Background for the entire study: The collaborator samples originated in the United States, Italy and Spain and spanned the acute and convalescent phases of COVID-19. Subjects who had been exposed to COVID-19, were actively infected with it, or had recovered from it provided the deeply sampled blood TCRbeta repertoires that made up the dataset. A de-identified subject ID, COVID-19 status, age in years and sex were almost always included in the sample metadata. The samples were drawn from two sources: the first 160 participants of the ongoing ImmuneRACE study, and over 1,000 subjects contributed by 6 global collaborators. The repertoires were released in a freely available public database intended as a resource for research on the immune response to SARS-CoV-2. The material from the prospective study consisted of cDNA or gDNA derived from T cells, B-cell-depleted T cells, or PBMCs. Where available, HLA class I and class II types were taken from metadata supplied by the sample provider and were not determined by assay-based typing.

Summary of the overall study and its limitations: The quantity of clinical and demographic metadata differed by source and by participant and was supplied without curation.

The CDR3 starts with the cysteine, ends with the phenylalanine, and has 13 residues. This entry keeps only the CDR3 DNA: 39 bases, framed from base 1. Trimming at the junction amounts to 3 bases on V and 1 base on J, and the germline ends lie 7 bases apart. This clone showed up just once. Its antigen is currently not known. No base quality values were provided; no much bigger clone lies one nucleotide off. The collaborating institutions used their own protocols to collect whole blood in K2EDTA tubes. For TCRbeta analysis, collaborator samples were shipped as frozen whole blood, as isolated PBMCs, or as DNA extracted from either sample type. The immunoSEQ Assay, a bias-controlled multiplex PCR, was used to amplify TCRbeta CDR3 regions from genomic DNA. The paper's processing steps were these. Within the assay, amplification of reference gene primers was used to estimate how many nucleated cells each sample contained. To quantify the absolute abundance of each unique TCRbeta CDR3 rearrangement, sequence reads were collapsed and filtered. For each sample, productive Simpson clonality was calculated as the square root of Simpson's diversity index across productive rearrangements. TCRdb's version of the immuneACCESS table is confined to in-frame rearrangements and falls short of the full clone set. An unresolved V gene accounts for under half of the shortfall where checked; the remainder is of unknown origin. Clonal size and the V and J genes are those of that table, whereas D and trimming came from the DNA. The sample records about 240,000 clones, about 70% of which are singletons. Clones ranked in the top ten supply 2.5% to 4% of the sample.

The sequenced material came from peripheral blood. The receptor was isolated from an elderly woman with acute or convalescent COVID-19. The sequence is built from TRBV12-3 or TRBV12-4 and TRBJ2-7; the D gene assignment is ambiguous. The DNA reads as follows: TGTGCCAGCAGTTTGTCTACGTCCTACGAGCAGTACTTC. This translates into CASSLSTSYEQYF.